These T cell receptor beta chains were read from a single sample in a study of blood T cell repertoires in COVID-19. Profiling relied on immunoSEQ multiplex PCR, and the TCRdb table lists in-frame clones only, not all of them. The sample records some 320,000 clones, about 85% being singletons. Sequences were obtained from PBMCs or T cells enriched from blood (not recorded which). The receptors were sampled from a woman between 25 and 40 years old who had been exposed to COVID-19. The CDR3 runs from the conserved cysteine through the conserved F or W. The order of the fields is J gene, V gene, D gene, CDR3 protein. The D gene is left open where the match is weak.

j_gene: TRBJ1-1
v_gene: TRBV28
d_gene: .
CDR3aa: CASSPYRGQYTEAFF

j_gene: TRBJ2-5
v_gene: TRBV30
d_gene: .
CDR3aa: CAWSGLSQYF

j_gene: TRBJ1-5
v_gene: TRBV5-1
d_gene: .
CDR3aa: CASSVPGEQPQHF

j_gene: TRBJ1-5
v_gene: TRBV4-1
d_gene: TRBD1
CDR3aa: CASSQGDGQGIVQPQHF

j_gene: TRBJ1-6
v_gene: TRBV28
d_gene: .
CDR3aa: CASSFQAMNSPLHF

j_gene: TRBJ2-3
v_gene: TRBV24-1
d_gene: TRBD2
CDR3aa: CATSDFPGRGDTDTQYF

j_gene: TRBJ1-5
v_gene: TRBV30
d_gene: .
CDR3aa: CAWSVGGIYSNQPQHF

j_gene: TRBJ2-5
v_gene: TRBV19
d_gene: .
CDR3aa: CASSIGGAGQETQYF

j_gene: TRBJ2-2
v_gene: TRBV11-2
d_gene: TRBD2
CDR3aa: CAGGVSGGLATGELFF

j_gene: TRBJ2-1
v_gene: TRBV5-8
d_gene: TRBD2
CDR3aa: CASSFGTSGDNEQFF

j_gene: TRBJ2-5
v_gene: TRBV18
d_gene: TRBD1
CDR3aa: CASSLTGGETQYF

j_gene: TRBJ1-5
v_gene: TRBV19
d_gene: TRBD1
CDR3aa: CASSLHQDRGNQPQHF

j_gene: TRBJ2-7
v_gene: TRBV18
d_gene: .
CDR3aa: CASSRSEPYEQYF

j_gene: TRBJ2-3
v_gene: TRBV4-1
d_gene: TRBD2
CDR3aa: CASSQESGGALNTQYF

j_gene: TRBJ2-7
v_gene: TRBV6-5
d_gene: TRBD1
CDR3aa: CASLTGGIYEQYF

j_gene: TRBJ2-7
v_gene: TRBV7-9
d_gene: TRBD1
CDR3aa: CASSLGQQSQYF

j_gene: TRBJ2-1
v_gene: TRBV24-1
d_gene: TRBD1
CDR3aa: CATSDSNRGTEQFF

j_gene: TRBJ2-1
v_gene: TRBV4-3
d_gene: TRBD2
CDR3aa: CASSQTSGGNGEQFF

j_gene: TRBJ1-2
v_gene: TRBV5-1
d_gene: TRBD1
CDR3aa: CASSPPRTGVGGYTF

j_gene: TRBJ2-2
v_gene: TRBV7-2
d_gene: TRBD2
CDR3aa: CASSLDVGTSGTGGELFF

j_gene: TRBJ2-1
v_gene: TRBV15
d_gene: .
CDR3aa: CATSIETGTHTYNEQFF

j_gene: TRBJ2-1
v_gene: TRBV4-3
d_gene: .
CDR3aa: CASSQEGGRGYNEQFF

j_gene: TRBJ2-2
v_gene: TRBV18
d_gene: .
CDR3aa: CASSPPSRSGELFF